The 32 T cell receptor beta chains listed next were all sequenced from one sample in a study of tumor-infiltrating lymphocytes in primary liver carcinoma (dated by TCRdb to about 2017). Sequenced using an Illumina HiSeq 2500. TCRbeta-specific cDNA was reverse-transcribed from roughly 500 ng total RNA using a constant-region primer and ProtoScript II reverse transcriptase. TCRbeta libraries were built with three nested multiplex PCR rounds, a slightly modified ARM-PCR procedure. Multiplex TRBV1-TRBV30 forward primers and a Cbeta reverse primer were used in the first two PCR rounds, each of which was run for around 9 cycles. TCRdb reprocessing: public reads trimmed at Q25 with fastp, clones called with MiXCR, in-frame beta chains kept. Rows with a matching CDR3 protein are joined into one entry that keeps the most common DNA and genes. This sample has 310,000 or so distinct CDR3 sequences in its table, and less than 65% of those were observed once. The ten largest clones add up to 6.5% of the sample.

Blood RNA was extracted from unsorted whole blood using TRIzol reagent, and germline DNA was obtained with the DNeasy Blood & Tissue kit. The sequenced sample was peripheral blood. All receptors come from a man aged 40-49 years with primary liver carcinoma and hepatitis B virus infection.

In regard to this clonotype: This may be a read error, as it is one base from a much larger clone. Written as DNA, the CDR3 is TGTGCCAGCACCTCAAGGGAGAACACTGAAGCTTTCTTT. Protein: CASTSRENTEAFF. The genes are TRBV11-2 and TRBJ1-1; D not resolved. This CDR3 is built from 13 residues. V was clipped by 7 bases and J by 1 base, with 10 bases between them. Germline V CDR1 and CDR2: SGHAT, FQNNGV.

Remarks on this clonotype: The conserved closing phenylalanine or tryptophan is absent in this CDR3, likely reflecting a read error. CDR3 coding DNA: TGTACCAGCAGCTCGACGGGACATACGAGCTCCTACAATGAGCAGTTCATC. It yields the protein CTSSSTGHTSSYNEQFI. This chain joins TRBV11-2 and TRBJ2-1; the D gene is possibly TRBD1 (6 bases). CDR3 length: 17 amino acids. Germline V gene data show CDR1 as SGHAT and CDR2 as FQNNGV.

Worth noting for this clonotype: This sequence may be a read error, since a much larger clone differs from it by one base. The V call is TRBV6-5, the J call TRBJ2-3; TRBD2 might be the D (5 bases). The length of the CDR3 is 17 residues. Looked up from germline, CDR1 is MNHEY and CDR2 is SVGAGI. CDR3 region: CSSSYPTTGLSTDTQYF. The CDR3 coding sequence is TGTTCCAGCAGTTACCCGACCACTGGACTTAGCACAGATACGCAGTATTTT.

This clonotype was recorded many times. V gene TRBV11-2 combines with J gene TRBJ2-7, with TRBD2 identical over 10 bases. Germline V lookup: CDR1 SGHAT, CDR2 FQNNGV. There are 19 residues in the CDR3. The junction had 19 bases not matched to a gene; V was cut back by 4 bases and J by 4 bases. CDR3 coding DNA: TGTGCCAGCAGCTCCACTAGCGGGATTCGCGCGACCGTAACTTACGAGCAGTACTTC. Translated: CASSSTSGIRATVTYEQYF.

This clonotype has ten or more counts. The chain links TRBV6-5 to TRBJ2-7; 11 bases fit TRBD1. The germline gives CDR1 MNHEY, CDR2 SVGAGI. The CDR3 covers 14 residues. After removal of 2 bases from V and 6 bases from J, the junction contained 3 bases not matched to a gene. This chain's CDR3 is CASSYHGTGGEQYF. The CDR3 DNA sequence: TGTGCCAGCAGTTACCATGGGACAGGGGGCGAGCAGTACTTC.

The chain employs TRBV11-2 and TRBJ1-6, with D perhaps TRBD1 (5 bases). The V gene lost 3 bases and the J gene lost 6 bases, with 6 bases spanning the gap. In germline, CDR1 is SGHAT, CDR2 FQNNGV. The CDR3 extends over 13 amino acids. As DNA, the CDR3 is TGTGCCAGCAGCTTGGGGCTTAATTCACCCCTCCACTTT. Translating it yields CASSLGLNSPLHF.

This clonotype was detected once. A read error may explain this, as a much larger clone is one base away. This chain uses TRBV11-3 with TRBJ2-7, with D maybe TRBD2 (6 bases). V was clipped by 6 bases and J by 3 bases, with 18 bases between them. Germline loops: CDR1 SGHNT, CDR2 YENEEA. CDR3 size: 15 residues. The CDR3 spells CASRHGGETCYEQYF. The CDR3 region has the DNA TGTGCCAGCAGACACGGCGGGGAAACATGCTACGAGCAGTACTTC.

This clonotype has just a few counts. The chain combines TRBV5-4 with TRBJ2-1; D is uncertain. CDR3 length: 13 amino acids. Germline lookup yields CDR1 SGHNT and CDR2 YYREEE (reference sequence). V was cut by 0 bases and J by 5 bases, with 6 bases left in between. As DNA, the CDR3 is TGTGCCAGCAGCTTGGTACCCGACAATGAGCAGTTCTTC. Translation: CASSLVPDNEQFF. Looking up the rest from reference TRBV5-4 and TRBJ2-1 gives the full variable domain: ETGVTQSPTHLIKTRGQQVTLRCSSQSGHNTVSWYQQALGQGPQFIFQYYREEENGRGNFPPRFSGLQFPNYSSELNVNALELDDSALYLCASSLVPDNEQFFGPGTRLTVL.

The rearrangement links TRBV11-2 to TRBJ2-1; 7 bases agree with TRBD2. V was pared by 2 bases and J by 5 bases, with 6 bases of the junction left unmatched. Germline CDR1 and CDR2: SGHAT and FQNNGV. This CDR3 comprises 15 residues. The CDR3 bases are TGTGCCAGCAGCTTAAGTAGGACTAGAAACAATGAGCAGTTCTTC. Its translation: CASSLSRTRNNEQFF.

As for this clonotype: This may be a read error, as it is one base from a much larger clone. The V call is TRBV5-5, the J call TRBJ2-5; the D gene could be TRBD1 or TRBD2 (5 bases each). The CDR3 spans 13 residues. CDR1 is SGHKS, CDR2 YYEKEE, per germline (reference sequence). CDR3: CASSWDQQETRYF. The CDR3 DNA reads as TGTGCCAGCAGCTGGGACCAACAAGAGACCCGGTACTTC.

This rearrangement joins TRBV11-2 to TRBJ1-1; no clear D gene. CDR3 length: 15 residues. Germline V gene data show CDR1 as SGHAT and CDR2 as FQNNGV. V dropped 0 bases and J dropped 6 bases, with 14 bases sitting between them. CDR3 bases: TGTGCCAGCAGCTTAGATTTACGTCTAAACTCTGAAGCTTTCTTT. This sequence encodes CASSLDLRLNSEAFF.

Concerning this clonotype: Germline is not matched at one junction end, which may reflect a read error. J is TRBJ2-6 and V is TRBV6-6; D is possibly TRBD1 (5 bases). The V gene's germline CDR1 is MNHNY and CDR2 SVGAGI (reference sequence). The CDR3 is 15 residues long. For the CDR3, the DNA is TGTGCCGGCAGCCCCAGGGTGTCTGGGGCCAACATCCTGACTTTC. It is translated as CAGSPRVSGANILTF.

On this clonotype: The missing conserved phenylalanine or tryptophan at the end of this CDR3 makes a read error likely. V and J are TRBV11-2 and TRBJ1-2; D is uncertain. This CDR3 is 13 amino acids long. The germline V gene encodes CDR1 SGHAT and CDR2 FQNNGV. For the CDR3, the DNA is TGTGCCGGCAGCTTCCACCAGAACTATGTCTACACCCTC. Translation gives CAGSFHQNYVYTL.

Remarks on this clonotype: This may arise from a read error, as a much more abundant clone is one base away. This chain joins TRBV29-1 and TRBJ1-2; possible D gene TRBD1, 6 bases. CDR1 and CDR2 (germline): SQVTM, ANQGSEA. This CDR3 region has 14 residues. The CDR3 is CSVSYGQTNYRYTF. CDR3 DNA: TGCAGCGTCTCCTATGGACAGACGAACTATCGCTACACCTTC.

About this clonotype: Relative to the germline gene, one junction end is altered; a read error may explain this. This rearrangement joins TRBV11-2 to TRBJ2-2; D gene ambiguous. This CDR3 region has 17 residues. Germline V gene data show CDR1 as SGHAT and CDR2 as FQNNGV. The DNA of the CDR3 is TGTGCCAGCGGCTTAGTTTTCGAGTCTGGTGGCAGCGGGGAGCTGTTTTTT. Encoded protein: CASGLVFESGGSGELFF.

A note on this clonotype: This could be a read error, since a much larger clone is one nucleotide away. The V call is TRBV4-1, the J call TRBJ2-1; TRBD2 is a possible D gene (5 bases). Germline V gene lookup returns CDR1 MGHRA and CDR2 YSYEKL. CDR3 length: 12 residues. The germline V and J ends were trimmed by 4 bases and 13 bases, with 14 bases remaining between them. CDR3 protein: CASSPVAGDQFF. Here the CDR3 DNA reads TGCGCCAGCAGCCCCGTTGCCGGGGATCAGTTCTTC.

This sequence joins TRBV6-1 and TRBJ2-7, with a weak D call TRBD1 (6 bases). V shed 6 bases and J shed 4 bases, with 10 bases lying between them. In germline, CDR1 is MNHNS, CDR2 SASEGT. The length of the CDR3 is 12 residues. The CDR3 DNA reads TGTGCCAGCAGACAACAGGGATACGAGCAGTACTTC. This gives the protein CASRQQGYEQYF.

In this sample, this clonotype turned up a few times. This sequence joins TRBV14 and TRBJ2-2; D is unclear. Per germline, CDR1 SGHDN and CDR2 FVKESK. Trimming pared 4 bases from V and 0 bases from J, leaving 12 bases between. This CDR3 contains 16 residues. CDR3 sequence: CASSLIGLPNTGELFF. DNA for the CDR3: TGTGCCAGCAGCCTAATCGGGCTACCGAACACCGGGGAGCTGTTTTTT. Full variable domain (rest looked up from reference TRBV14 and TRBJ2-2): EAGVTQFPSHSVIEKGQTVTLRCDPISGHDNLYWYRRVMGKEIKFLLHFVKESKQDESGMPNNRFLAERTGGTYSTLKVQPAELEDSGVYFCASSLIGLPNTGELFFGEGSRLTVL.

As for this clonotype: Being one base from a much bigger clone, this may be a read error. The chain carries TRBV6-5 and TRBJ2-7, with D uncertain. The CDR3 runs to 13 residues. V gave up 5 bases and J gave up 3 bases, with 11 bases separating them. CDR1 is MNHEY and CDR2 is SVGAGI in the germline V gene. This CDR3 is CASSHGRVYEQYF. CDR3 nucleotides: TGTGCCAGCAGTCACGGCAGAGTCTACGAGCAGTACTTC.

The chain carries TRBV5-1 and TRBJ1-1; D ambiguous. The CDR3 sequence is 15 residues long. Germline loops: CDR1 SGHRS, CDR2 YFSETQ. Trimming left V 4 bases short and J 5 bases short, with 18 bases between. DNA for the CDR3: TGCGCCAGCAGCCTGGAGGCGGGGATTGGGACTGAAGCTTTCTTT. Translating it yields CASSLEAGIGTEAFF.

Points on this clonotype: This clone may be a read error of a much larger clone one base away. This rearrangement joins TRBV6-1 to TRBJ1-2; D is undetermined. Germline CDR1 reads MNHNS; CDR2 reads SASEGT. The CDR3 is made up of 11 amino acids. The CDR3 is CASSEEGNYSF. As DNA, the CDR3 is TGTGCCAGCAGTGAAGAGGGAAATTACAGCTTC.

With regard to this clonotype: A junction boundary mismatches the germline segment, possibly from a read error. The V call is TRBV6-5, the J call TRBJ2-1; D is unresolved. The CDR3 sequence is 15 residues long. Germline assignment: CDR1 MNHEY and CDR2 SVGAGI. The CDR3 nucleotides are TGTGCCAACAGTATCTCGGGCGGCGCCTACAATGAGCAGTTCTTT. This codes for CANSISGGAYNEQFF.

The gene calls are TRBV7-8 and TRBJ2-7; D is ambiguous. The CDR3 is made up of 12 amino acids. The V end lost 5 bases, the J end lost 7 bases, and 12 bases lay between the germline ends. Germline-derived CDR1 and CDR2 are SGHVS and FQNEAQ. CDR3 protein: CASSASSREQYF. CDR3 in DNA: TGTGCCAGCAGCGCCTCTAGTCGGGAGCAGTACTTC.

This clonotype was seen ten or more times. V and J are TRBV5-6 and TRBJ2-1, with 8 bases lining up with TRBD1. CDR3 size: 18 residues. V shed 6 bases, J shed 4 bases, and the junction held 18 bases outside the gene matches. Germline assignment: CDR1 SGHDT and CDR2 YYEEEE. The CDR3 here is CASNWAAGGLQIYNEQFF. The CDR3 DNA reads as TGTGCCAGCAATTGGGCGGCAGGGGGCCTTCAGATTTACAATGAGCAGTTCTTC.

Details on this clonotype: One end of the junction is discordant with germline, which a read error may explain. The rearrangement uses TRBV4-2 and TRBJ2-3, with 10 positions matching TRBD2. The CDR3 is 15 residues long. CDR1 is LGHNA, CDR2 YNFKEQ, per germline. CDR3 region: CASSQASGSIDTQYF. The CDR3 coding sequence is TGTGCCAGCAGCCAAGCTAGCGGGAGCATAGATACACAGTATTTT.

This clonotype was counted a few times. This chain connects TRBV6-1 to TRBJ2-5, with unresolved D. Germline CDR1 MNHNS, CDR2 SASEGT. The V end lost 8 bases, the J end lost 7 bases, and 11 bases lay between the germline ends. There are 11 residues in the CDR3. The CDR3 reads CASRIRWTQYF. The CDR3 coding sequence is TGTGCCAGCCGTATTCGTTGGACCCAGTACTTC.

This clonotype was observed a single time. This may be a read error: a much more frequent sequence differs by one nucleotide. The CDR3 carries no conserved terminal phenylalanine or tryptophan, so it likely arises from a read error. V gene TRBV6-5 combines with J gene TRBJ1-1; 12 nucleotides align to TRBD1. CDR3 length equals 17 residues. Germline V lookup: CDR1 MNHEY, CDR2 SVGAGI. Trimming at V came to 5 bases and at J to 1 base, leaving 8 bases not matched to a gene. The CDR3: CASSPGTGGRGNTEAFS. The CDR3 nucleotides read TGTGCCAGCAGTCCCGGGACAGGGGGCCGCGGGAACACTGAAGCTTTCTCT.

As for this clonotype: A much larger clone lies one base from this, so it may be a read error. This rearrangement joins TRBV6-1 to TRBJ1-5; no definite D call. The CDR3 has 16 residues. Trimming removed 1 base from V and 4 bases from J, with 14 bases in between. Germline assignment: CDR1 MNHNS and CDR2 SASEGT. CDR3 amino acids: CASSEVAGLRNQPQHF. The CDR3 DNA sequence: TGTGCCAGCAGTGAAGTAGCAGGCCTTAGGAATCAGCCCCAGCATTTT.

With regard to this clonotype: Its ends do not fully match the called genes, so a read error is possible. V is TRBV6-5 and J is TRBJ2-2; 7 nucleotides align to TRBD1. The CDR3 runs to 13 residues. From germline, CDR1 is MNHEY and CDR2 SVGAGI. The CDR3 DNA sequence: TGTGCCAGCAGCAGGGACAGTATCGGGGAACTGTTTTTT. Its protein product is CASSRDSIGELFF.

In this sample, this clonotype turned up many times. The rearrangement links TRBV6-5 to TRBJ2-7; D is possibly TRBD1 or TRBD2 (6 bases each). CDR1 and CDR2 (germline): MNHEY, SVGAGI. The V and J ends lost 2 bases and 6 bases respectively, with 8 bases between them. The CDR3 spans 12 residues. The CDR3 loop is CASSYEGGEQYF. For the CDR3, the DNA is TGTGCCAGCAGTTACGAGGGGGGCGAGCAGTACTTC.

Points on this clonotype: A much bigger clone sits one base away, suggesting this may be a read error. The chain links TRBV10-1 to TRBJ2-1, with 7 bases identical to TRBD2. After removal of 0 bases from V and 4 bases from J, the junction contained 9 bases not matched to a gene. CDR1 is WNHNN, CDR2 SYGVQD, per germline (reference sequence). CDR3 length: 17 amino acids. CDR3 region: CASSESVWEGIYNEQFF. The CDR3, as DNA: TGCGCCAGCAGTGAGTCTGTATGGGAGGGAATTTACAATGAGCAGTTCTTC.

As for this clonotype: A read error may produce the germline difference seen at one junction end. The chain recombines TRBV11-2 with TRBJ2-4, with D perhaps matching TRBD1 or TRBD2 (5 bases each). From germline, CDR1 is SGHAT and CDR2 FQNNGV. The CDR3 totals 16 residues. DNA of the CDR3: TGTGCCAGCAGCTGGGGACCAAGGCTAGCCAAAAACATTCGGTACTTC. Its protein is CASSWGPRLAKNIRYF.